The T cell receptor (beta chain) under discussion was sequenced for a study of blood T cell repertoires in COVID-19. Per germline, CDR1 LNHDA and CDR2 SQIVND (reference sequence). V lost 2 bases and J lost 2; bases outside the gene matches: 4. The CDR3 is made up of 17 amino acids. Participants were aged about 18 to 100 years, lived in about 26 US areas, and enrolled virtually. Sequencing was performed with immunoSEQ multiplex PCR; in TCRdb, only in-frame clones are kept and a portion is missing. The sample has 250,000 to 300,000 clones, about 81% seen once. This sequence originates from a young man with acute COVID-19. J is TRBJ2-1 and V is TRBV19; 12 bases are shared with TRBD2. Specimen: PBMCs or T cells enriched from blood (not recorded which). The CDR3 reads CASSIRLAGVPYNEQFF. CDR3 DNA sequence: TGTGCCAGTAGTATAAGACTAGCGGGAGTACCCTACAATGAGCAGTTCTTC.